Included here is one TCR beta chain sequence, with context. Its antigen is currently not known. Per-nucleotide qualities are absent, and no much larger clonotype sits a single base away. Sequences SGHRS (CDR1) and YFSETQ (CDR2) are obtained from the germline V gene. The CDR3 goes from the cysteine to the phenylalanine over 11 residues. CDR3 DNA is the only sequence kept; it has 33 bases, read in frame from the first base. Relative to germline, V is 4 bases shorter and J is 4 bases shorter, with 4 bases between their ends. Each collaborating institution followed its own protocols to collect whole blood in K2EDTA tubes. For TCRbeta analysis, collaborators shipped samples as frozen whole blood, isolated PBMCs, or DNA extracted from either of those sample types. The immunoSEQ Assay, a bias-controlled multiplex PCR, was used to amplify TCRbeta CDR3 regions from genomic DNA. As for how the authors treated the data: The number of nucleated cells in each sample was estimated from the amplification of reference gene primers within the assay. To quantify the absolute abundance of each unique TCRbeta CDR3 rearrangement, sequence reads were collapsed and filtered. For each sample, productive Simpson clonality was calculated as the square root of Simpson's diversity index over productive rearrangements. This is the immuneACCESS table as TCRdb keeps it, with only in-frame sequences that have V and J called. A part of the clones is gone; compared with another copy, unresolved V genes explain less than half, and the rest is unexplained. V, J and clone size are those of that table, while D and trimming were read from the DNA. The sample table contains under 60,000 clones; only one count was recorded for 65% to 90% of them. 7% to 8.5% of the sample is taken by the ten largest.

The data belong to a study of blood T cell repertoires in COVID-19 (dated by TCRdb to the early 2020s). About the investigation overall: Collaborator samples came from the United States, Italy and Spain and covered acute and convalescent phases of COVID-19. The prospective study material was composed of cDNA or gDNA derived from T cells, B-cell-depleted T cells, or PBMCs. Deeply sampled blood TCRbeta repertoires from subjects exposed to, actively infected with, or recovered from COVID-19 were included in the dataset. A freely available public database, intended as a resource for researchers studying the immune response to SARS-CoV-2, is where the repertoires were released. The samples were drawn from two sources: the first 160 participants of the ongoing ImmuneRACE study, and about 1,300 subjects contributed by 6 global collaborators. A de-identified subject ID, COVID-19 status, age in years and sex were almost always included in the sample metadata. Where available, HLA class I and class II types were taken from metadata supplied by the sample provider and were not determined by assay-based typing.

Study-wide findings and limitations: The quantity of clinical and demographic metadata differed by source and by participant and was supplied without curation.

The chain employs TRBV5-1 and TRBJ2-3; no D gene is confidently identified. The sample taken for sequencing was peripheral blood. This clonotype was obtained from a man aged 35-49 years with acute or convalescent COVID-19. This receptor carries the CDR3 CASSVADTQYF. The DNA is as follows: TGCGCCAGCAGCGTAGCAGATACGCAGTATTTT.